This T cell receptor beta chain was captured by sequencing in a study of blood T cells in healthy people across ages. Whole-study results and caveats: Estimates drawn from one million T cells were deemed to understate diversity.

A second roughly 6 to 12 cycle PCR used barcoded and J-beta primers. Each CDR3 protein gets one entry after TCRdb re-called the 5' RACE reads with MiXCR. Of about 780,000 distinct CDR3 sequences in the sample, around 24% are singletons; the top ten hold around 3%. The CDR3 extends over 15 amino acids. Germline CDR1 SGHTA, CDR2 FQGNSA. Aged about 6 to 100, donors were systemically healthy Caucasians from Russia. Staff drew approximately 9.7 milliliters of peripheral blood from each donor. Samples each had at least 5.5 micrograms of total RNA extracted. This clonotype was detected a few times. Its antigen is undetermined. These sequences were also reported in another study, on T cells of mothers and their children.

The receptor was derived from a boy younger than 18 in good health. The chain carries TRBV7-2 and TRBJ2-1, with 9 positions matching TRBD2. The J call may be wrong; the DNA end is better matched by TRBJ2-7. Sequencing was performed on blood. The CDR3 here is CASSFSSGASYEQYF. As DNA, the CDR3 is TGTGCCAGCAGCTTTTCTAGCGGGGCTAGCTACGAGCAGTACTTC.